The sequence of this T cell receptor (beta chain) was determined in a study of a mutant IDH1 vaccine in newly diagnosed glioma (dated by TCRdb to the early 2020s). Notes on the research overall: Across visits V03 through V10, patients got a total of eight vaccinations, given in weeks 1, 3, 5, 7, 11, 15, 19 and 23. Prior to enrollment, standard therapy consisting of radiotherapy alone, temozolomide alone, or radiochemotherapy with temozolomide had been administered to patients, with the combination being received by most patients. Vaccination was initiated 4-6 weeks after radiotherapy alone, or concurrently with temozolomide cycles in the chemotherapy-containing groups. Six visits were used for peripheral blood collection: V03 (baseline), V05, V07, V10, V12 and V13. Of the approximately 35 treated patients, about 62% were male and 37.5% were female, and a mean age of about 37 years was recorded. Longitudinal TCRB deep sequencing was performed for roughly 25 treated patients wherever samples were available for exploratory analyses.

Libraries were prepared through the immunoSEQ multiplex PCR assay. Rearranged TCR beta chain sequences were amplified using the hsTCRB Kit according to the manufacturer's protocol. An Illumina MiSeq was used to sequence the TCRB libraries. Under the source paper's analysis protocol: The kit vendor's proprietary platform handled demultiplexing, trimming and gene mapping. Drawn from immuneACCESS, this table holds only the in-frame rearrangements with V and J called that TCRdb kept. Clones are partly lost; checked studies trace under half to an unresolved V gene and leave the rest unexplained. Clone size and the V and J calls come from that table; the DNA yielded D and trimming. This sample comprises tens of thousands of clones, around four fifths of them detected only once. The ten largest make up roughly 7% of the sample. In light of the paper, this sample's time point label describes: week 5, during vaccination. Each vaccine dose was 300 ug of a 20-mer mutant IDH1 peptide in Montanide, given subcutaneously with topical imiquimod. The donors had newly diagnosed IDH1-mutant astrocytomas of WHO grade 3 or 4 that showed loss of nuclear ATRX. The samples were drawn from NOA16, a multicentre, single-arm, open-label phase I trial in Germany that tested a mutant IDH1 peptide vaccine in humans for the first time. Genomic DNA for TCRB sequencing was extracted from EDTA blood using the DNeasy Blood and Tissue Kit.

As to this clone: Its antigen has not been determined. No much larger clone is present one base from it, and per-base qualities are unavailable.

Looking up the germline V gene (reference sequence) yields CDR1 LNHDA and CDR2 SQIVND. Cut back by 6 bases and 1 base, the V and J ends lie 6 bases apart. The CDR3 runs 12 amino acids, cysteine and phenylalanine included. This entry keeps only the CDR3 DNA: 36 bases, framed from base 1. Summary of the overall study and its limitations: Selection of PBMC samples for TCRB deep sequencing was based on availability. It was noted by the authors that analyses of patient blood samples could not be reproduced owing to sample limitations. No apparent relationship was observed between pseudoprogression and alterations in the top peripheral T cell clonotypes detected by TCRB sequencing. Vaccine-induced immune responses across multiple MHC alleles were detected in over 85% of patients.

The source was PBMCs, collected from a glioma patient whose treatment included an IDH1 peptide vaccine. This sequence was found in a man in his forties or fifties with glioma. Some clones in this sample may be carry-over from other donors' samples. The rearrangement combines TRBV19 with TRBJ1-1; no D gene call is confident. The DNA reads TGTGCCAGTAGCCAGAAGAACACTGAAGCTTTCTTT. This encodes CASSQKNTEAFF.